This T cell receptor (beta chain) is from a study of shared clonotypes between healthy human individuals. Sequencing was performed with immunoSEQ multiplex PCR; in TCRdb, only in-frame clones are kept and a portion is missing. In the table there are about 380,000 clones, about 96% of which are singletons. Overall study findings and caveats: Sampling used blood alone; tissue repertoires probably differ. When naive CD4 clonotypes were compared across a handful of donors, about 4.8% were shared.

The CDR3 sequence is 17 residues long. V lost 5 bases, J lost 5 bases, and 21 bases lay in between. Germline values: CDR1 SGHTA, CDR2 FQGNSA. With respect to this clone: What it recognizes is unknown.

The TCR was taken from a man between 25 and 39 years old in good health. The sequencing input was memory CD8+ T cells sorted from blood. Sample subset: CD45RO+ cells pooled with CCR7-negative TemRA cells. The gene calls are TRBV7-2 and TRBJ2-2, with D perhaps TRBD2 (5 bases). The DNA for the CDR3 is TGTGCCAGCAGCCTAGTATTAGTGGCGGGTCGGACCGGGGAGCTGTTTTTT. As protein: CASSLVLVAGRTGELFF.